This T cell receptor (beta chain) was identified during a study of naive and memory T cell subsets. Study conclusions and caveats: TCR transcript changes with activation or differentiation may affect this RNA method.

Ligated cDNA underwent four rounds of PCR with nested alpha and beta constant region primers and SP2. For blood and skin samples, reverse transcription used TCR alpha and beta constant primers. TCRdb analysed the 5' RACE reads with MiXCR anew, one entry per CDR3 protein. Of around 48,000 distinct CDR3 sequences listed, about 4.8% are singletons. This clonotype was picked up many times. The antigen is unknown. TCR cDNA received a 3' ligated oligonucleotide that carried a UMI. This TCR derives from a female donor in good health.

The CDR3 reads CSARPRTGQKNTGELFF. The CDR3 region has the DNA TGCAGTGCTAGACCCCGGACAGGTCAAAAGAACACCGGGGAGCTGTTTTTT. J is TRBJ2-2 and V is TRBV20-1; TRBD1 matches 7 bases. CDR3 length: 17 amino acids. Unmatched junction bases numbered 10, after V lost 2 bases and J lost 1 base. The germline V gene encodes CDR1 DFQATT and CDR2 SNEGSKA (reference sequence).